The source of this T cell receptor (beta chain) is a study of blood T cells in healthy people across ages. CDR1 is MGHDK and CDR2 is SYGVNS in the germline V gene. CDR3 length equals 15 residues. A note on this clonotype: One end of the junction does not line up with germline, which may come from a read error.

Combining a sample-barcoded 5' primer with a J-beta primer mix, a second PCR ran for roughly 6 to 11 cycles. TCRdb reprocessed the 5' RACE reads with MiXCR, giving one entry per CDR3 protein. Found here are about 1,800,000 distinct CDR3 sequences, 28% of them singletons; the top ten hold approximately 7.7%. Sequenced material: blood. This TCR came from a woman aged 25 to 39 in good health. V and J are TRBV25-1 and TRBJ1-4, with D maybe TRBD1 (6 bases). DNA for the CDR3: TGTGCCAGCGGTGAATCTGGCAGGGGAGTTGAAAAGCTGTTTTTT. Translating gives CASGESGRGVEKLFF.